The source of this T cell receptor beta chain is a study of Ad26.COV2.S vaccination and SARS-CoV-2 variants. Looking at the study overall: The authors gave Ad26.COV2.S intramuscularly, either once or twice 56 days apart. Notes on the study in general: Vaccine recipients had higher spike-specific TCR breadth than placebo recipients.

For this clone: Its specificity is unknown.

Germline CDR1 LNHDA, CDR2 SQIVND (reference sequence). The CDR3 runs to 13 residues. Trimming removed 3 bases from V and 1 base from J, with 6 bases in between. Data came from immunoSEQ multiplex PCR; TCRdb stores just in-frame clones and leaves some out. Here the sample spans 400,000 or so clones, about 85% being singletons. This sample's treatment: 19 received Ad26.COV2.S at low or high dose, single or two shots; roughly 5 received placebo; per-sample allocation not given. The samples date from day 63 after the first vaccine or placebo injection. The chain couples TRBV19 to TRBJ1-1, with a weak D call TRBD1 (5 bases). The receptor comes from a person aged 18-60 years who received the Ad26.COV2.S COVID-19 vaccine or a placebo. The sample was peripheral blood, taken in a trial of Ad26.COV2.S vaccine versus placebo. The CDR3 reads CASSIGANTEAFF. The DNA for the CDR3 is TGTGCCAGTAGTATCGGGGCGAACACTGAAGCTTTCTTT.